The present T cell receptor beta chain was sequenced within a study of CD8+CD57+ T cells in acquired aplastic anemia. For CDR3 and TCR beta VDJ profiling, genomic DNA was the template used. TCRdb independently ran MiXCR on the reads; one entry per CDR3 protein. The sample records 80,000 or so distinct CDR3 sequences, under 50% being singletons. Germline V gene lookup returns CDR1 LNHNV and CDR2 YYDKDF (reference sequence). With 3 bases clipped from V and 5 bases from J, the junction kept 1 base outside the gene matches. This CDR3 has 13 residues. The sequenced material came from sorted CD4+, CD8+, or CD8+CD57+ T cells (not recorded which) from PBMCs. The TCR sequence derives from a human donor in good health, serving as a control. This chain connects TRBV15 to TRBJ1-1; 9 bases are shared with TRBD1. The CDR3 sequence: CATSRDRGTEAFF. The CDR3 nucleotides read TGTGCCACCAGCAGGGACAGGGGAACTGAAGCTTTCTTT.